The next 22 T cell receptor beta chains were all read from a single sample in a study of blood T cell repertoires in COVID-19. Measured with immunoSEQ multiplex PCR; TCRdb has only the in-frame clones, and not every one. The sample includes around 64,000 clones, approximately 90% of them seen just once. Input material: peripheral blood. Receptors originate from a human donor in a cohort sampled during active COVID-19.

The chain has TRBV4-3 and TRBJ2-1; D is undetermined. Trimming took off 1 base at V and 7 bases at J, with 11 bases between the two ends. The CDR3 is 14 residues long. Germline lookup yields CDR1 LGHNA and CDR2 YSLEER. The CDR3 DNA sequence: TGCGCCAGCAGCCAAGGTCCCACTACTAATGAGCAGTTCTTC. This encodes CASSQGPTTNEQFF.

The V and J genes are TRBV29-1 and TRBJ1-5; D unresolved. V lost 6 bases to trimming and J lost 3 bases, with 12 bases between them. Germline V gives CDR1 SQVTM, CDR2 ANQGSEA. The CDR3 is made up of 13 amino acids. This CDR3 is CSVLTGNNQPQHF. The CDR3 DNA reads as TGCAGCGTCTTGACGGGGAACAATCAGCCCCAGCATTTT.

V and J are TRBV18 and TRBJ1-1; D remains unclear. V was shortened by 3 bases and J by 2 bases, with 10 bases between the two germline ends. Per the germline V gene, CDR1 is KGHSH and CDR2 is LQKENI. The length of the CDR3 is 14 residues. The CDR3 nucleotides are TGTGCCAGCTCACCGGAGGATTACAACACTGAAGCTTTCTTT. Residues: CASSPEDYNTEAFF.

This sequence joins TRBV3-1 (or the pseudogene TRBV3-2) and TRBJ2-5, with 7 bases that match TRBD2. Germline trimming cut 2 bases from V and 4 bases from J; bases unmatched to any gene: 4. This CDR3 region has 14 residues. The germline V gene encodes CDR1 LGHDT and CDR2 YNNKEL (reference sequence). The chain's CDR3 is CASSQTGTIETQYF. The CDR3 DNA reads TGTGCCAGCAGCCAAACCGGGACTATAGAGACCCAGTACTTC.

The chain couples TRBV19 to TRBJ2-1, with a weak D call TRBD1 (6 bases). The CDR3 sequence is 11 residues long. The V and J ends lost 6 bases and 7 bases respectively, with 7 bases between them. Germline lookup yields CDR1 LNHDA and CDR2 SQIVND (reference sequence). The CDR3 is CASSQGNEQFF. CDR3 DNA: TGTGCCAGTAGCCAGGGGAATGAGCAGTTCTTC. The full variable domain, rest sourced from reference TRBV19 and TRBJ2-1, is DGGITQSPKYLFRKEGQNVTLSCEQNLNHDAMYWYRQDPGQGLRLIYYSQIVNDFQKGDIAEGYSVSREKKESFPLTVTSAQKNPTAFYLCASSQGNEQFFGPGTRLTVL.

This rearrangement joins TRBV4-2 to TRBJ2-2; 9 bases fit TRBD1. V was clipped by 4 bases and J by 1 base; unmatched bases: 4. Germline V gene sequence: CDR1 LGHNA, CDR2 YNFKEQ. The CDR3 covers 16 residues. The CDR3 DNA follows: TGTGCCAGCAGCCGCTCGGACAGGGGGAACACCGGGGAGCTGTTTTTT. The encoded protein is CASSRSDRGNTGELFF.

V gene TRBV15 combines with J gene TRBJ2-3; 10 positions agree with TRBD2. Trimming at V came to 1 base and at J to 6 bases, leaving 7 bases not matched to a gene. Germline CDR1 is LNHNV and CDR2 is YYDKDF (reference sequence). The CDR3 covers 16 residues. CDR3 nucleotide sequence: TGTGCCACCAGCAGAGCGGCAGCGGGAGGGGGGGATACGCAGTATTTT. This sequence encodes CATSRAAAGGGDTQYF.

This clone was detected only once. V is TRBV3-1 (or the pseudogene TRBV3-2) and J is TRBJ1-1; D may be TRBD1 (6 bases). The ends were cut back, 5 bases at V and 3 bases at J, with 37 bases in the middle. The germline gives CDR1 LGHDT, CDR2 YNNKEL (reference sequence). This CDR3 has 22 residues. This CDR3 reads CASSSQTGGRSLANLRDTEAFF. DNA of the CDR3: TGTGCCAGCAGCTCACAGACAGGAGGACGAAGCTTAGCGAATCTCCGGGACACTGAAGCTTTCTTT.

This sequence joins TRBV5-4 and TRBJ2-1, with 8 nucleotides matching TRBD2. The germline CDR1 and CDR2 sequences are SGHNT and YYREEE (reference sequence). V was clipped by 4 bases and J by 2 bases; unmatched bases: 5. The CDR3 covers 15 residues. The CDR3 region is CASSPSGSPYNEQFF. The CDR3 nucleotides read TGTGCCAGCAGCCCGAGCGGGAGCCCCTACAATGAGCAGTTCTTC.

The chain employs TRBV5-1 and TRBJ2-7, with 16 positions matching TRBD2. V shed 3 bases and J 5 bases; nucleotides not matched to a gene: 2. This CDR3 is built from 15 residues. CDR1 is SGHRS, CDR2 YFSETQ, per germline. The chain's CDR3 is CASSSGLAGGNEQYF. As DNA, the CDR3 is TGCGCCAGCAGCTCGGGACTAGCGGGGGGGAACGAGCAGTACTTC.

The chain uses TRBV7-9 and TRBJ2-1; the match to TRBD2 covers 9 bases. The CDR3 loop spans 16 amino acids. Losses at the gene ends were 9 bases for V and 4 bases for J; bases not matched to a gene: 13. Germline V gene lookup returns CDR1 SEHNR and CDR2 FQNEAQ (reference sequence). This CDR3 reads CASLGGREGHYNEQFF. In nucleotides, the CDR3 is TGTGCCAGTCTAGGTGGGCGGGAGGGCCATTACAATGAGCAGTTCTTC. The full variable domain, completed using reference TRBV7-9 and TRBJ2-1, is DTGVSQNPRHKITKRGQNVTFRCDPISEHNRLYWYRQTLGQGPEFLTYFQNEAQLEKSRLLSDRFSAERPKGSFSTLEIQRTEQGDSAMYLCASLGGREGHYNEQFFGPGTRLTVL.

This clone was counted a few times. The chain employs TRBV15 and TRBJ2-2; 8 bases are shared with TRBD2. V trimming: 5 bases; J trimming: 7 bases; junction bases outside the gene matches: 15. Germline values: CDR1 LNHNV, CDR2 YYDKDF (reference sequence). The CDR3 contains 17 residues. The CDR3 is CATSPRRGLGSVGELFF. The CDR3 DNA is TGTGCCACCAGCCCCCGAAGGGGACTAGGGTCCGTCGGGGAGCTGTTTTTT.

The chain combines TRBV2 with TRBJ2-3; D may be TRBD2 (6 bases). Trimming took off 6 bases at V and 2 bases at J, with 12 bases between the two ends. CDR3 size: 14 residues. Germline CDR1 and CDR2: SNHLY and FYNNEI. The CDR3 region is CASRSGAPTDTQYF. The CDR3 nucleotides are TGTGCCAGCAGATCGGGAGCACCCACAGATACGCAGTATTTT.

V and J are TRBV27 and TRBJ2-1; TRBD2 matches 12 bases. This CDR3 is built from 18 residues. The V segment lost 5 bases and the J segment 6 bases; nucleotides outside the gene matches: 14. Looked up from germline, CDR1 is MNHEY and CDR2 is SMNVEV (reference sequence). The CDR3 bases are TGTGCCAGCAGTATCCTAGCGGGAGGGCTCTCGGGTAGCAATGAGCAGTTCTTC. Translation gives CASSILAGGLSGSNEQFF.

The genes are TRBV4-2 and TRBJ2-7; D possibly corresponds to TRBD2 (5 bases). This CDR3 region has 13 residues. Trimming removed 2 bases from V and 6 bases from J, with 11 bases in between. Germline CDR1 LGHNA, CDR2 YNFKEQ. CDR3 loop: CASSQRPRGEQYF. The DNA of the CDR3 is TGTGCCAGCAGCCAACGTCCCCGGGGCGAGCAGTACTTC.

This rearrangement joins TRBV9 to TRBJ2-3, with D perhaps matching TRBD1 (5 bases). From germline, CDR1 is SGDLS and CDR2 YYNGEE. The CDR3 extends over 17 amino acids. V was clipped by 0 bases and J by 0 bases, with 14 bases between them. CDR3 nucleotide sequence: TGTGCCAGCAGCGTAGCTCTGGGGCTATCTAGCACAGATACGCAGTATTTT. Its translation is CASSVALGLSSTDTQYF.

The J gene is TRBJ1-1, the V gene TRBV5-4; 9 positions agree with TRBD1. The germline V gene encodes CDR1 SGHNT and CDR2 YYREEE (reference sequence). The CDR3 has 14 residues. J gave up 6 bases and V 4 bases, and 7 bases lay outside the gene matches. The CDR3 protein is CASSATGGASEAFF. The CDR3 region has the DNA TGTGCCAGCAGCGCAACAGGGGGCGCCTCTGAAGCTTTCTTT.

The chain carries TRBV7-8 and TRBJ2-3; TRBD2 matches 12 bases. The CDR3 contains 20 residues. Germline loops: CDR1 SGHVS, CDR2 FQNEAQ. Trimming cost V 3 bases and J 8 bases; bases outside gene matches: 21. CDR3 loop: CASSLGGGSLGTSGLGTQYF. CDR3 coding DNA: TGTGCCAGCAGCTTGGGGGGCGGAAGCCTGGGGACTAGCGGGCTAGGTACGCAGTATTTT. Complete variable domain (other parts from reference TRBV7-8 and TRBJ2-3): GAGVSQSPRYKVAKRGQDVALRCDPISGHVSLFWYQQALGQGPEFLTYFQNEAQLDKSGLPSDRFFAERPEGSVSTLKIQRTQQEDSAVYLCASSLGGGSLGTSGLGTQYFGPGTRLTVL.

V gene TRBV14 combines with J gene TRBJ2-7; D unresolved. The CDR3 contains 15 residues. V was clipped by 0 bases and J by 4 bases, with 13 bases between them. Germline CDR1 and CDR2: SGHDN and FVKESK. CDR3 region: CASSQDQPGPYEQYF. In DNA form, the CDR3 reads TGTGCCAGCAGCCAAGATCAACCGGGTCCTTACGAGCAGTACTTC.

V and J are TRBV18 and TRBJ2-1; TRBD1 might be the D (5 bases). CDR3 size: 13 residues. From germline, CDR1 is KGHSH and CDR2 LQKENI. The V end was cut by 2 bases, the J end by 7 bases, with 9 bases between. The CDR3 bases are TGTGCCAGCTCACCAAGGACACCGAATGAGCAGTTCTTC. Translating it yields CASSPRTPNEQFF.

This rearrangement joins TRBV29-1 to TRBJ1-2; D is ambiguous. This CDR3 has 13 amino acids. CDR1 SQVTM and CDR2 ANQGSEA come from the germline V gene. V was trimmed by 7 bases and J by 0 bases, leaving 12 bases between them. The CDR3 nucleotides read TGCAGCGGCTCGGCAGGTACTAACTATGGCTACACCTTC. It specifies CSGSAGTNYGYTF.

This chain connects TRBV3-1 (or the pseudogene TRBV3-2) to TRBJ2-7; 9 bases agree with TRBD1. V lost 1 base, J lost 5 bases, and 3 bases stayed unmatched. Germline V gene data show CDR1 as LGHDT and CDR2 as YNNKEL (reference sequence). The CDR3 is 14 residues long. The CDR3 here is CASSQVQGAHEQYF. As DNA, the CDR3 is TGTGCCAGCAGCCAAGTACAGGGGGCCCACGAGCAGTACTTC.